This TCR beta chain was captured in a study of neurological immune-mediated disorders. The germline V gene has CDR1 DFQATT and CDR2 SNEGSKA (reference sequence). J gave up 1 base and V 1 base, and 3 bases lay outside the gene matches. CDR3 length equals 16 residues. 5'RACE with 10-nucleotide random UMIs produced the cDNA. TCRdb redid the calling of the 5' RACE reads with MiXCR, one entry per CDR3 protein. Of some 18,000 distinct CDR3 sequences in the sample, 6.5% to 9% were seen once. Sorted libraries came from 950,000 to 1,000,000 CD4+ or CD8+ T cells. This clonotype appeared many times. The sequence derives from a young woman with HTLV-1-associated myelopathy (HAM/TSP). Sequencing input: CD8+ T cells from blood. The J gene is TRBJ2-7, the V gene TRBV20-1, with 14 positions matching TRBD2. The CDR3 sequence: CSARGLAGGQSYEQYF. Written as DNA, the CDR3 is TGCAGTGCTAGAGGACTAGCGGGGGGGCAATCCTACGAGCAGTACTTC.